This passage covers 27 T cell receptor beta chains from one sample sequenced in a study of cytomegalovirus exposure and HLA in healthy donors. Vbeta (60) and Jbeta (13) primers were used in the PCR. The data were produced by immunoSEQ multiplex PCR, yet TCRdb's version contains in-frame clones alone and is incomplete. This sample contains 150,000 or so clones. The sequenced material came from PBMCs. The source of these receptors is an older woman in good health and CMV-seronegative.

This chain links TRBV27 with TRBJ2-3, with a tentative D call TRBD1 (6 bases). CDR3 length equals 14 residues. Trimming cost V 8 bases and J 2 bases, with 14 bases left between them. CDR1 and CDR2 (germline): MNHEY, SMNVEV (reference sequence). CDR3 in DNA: TGTGCCAGCTCCCGACAGGCTGACACAGATACGCAGTATTTT. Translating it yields CASSRQADTDTQYF.

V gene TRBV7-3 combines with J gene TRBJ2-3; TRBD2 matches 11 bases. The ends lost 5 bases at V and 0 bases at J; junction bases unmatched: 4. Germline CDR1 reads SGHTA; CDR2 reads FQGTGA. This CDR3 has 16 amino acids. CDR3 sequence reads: CASSRGTSGSTDTQYF. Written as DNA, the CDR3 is TGTGCCAGCAGCCGGGGGACTAGCGGTAGCACAGATACGCAGTATTTT.

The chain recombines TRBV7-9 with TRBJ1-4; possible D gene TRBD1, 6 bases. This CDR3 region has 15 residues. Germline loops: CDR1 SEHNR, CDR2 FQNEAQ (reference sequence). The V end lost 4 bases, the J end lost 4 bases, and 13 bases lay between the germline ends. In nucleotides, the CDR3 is TGTGCCAGCAGCTGGGGGGGGCCCTTTAATGAAAAACTGTTTTTT. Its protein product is CASSWGGPFNEKLFF.

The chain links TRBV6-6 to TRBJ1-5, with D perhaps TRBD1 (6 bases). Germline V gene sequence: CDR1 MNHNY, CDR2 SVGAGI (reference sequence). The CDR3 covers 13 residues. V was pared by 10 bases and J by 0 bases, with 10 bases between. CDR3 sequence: CATRGYSNQPQHF. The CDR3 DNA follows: TGTGCCACAAGGGGGTATAGCAATCAGCCCCAGCATTTT.

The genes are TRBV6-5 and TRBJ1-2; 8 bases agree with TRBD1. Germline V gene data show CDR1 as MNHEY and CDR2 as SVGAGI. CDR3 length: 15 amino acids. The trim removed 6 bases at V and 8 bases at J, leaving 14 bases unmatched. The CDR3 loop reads CASRRDRKTFYGYTF. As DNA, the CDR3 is TGTGCCAGCAGGCGGGACAGGAAGACCTTTTACGGCTACACCTTC.

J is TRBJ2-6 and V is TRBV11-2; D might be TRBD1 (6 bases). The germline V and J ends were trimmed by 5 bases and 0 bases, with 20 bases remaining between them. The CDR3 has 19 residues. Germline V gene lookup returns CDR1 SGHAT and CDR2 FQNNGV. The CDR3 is CASSHLRGTGTSGANVLTF. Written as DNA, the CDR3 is TGTGCCAGCAGCCATCTCAGGGGAACCGGTACCTCTGGGGCCAACGTCCTGACTTTC.

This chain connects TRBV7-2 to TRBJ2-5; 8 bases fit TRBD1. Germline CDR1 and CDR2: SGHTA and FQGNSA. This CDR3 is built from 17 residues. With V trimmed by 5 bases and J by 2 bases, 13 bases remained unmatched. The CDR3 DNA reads TGTGCCAGCAGCCGGGGGCCGGGACAGGTGACACAAGAGACCCAGTACTTC. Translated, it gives CASSRGPGQVTQETQYF. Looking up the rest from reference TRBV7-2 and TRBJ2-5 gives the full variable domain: GAGVSQSPSNKVTEKGKDVELRCDPISGHTALYWYRQSLGQGLEFLIYFQGNSAPDKSGLPSDRFSAERTGGSVSTLTIQRTQQEDSAVYLCASSRGPGQVTQETQYFGPGTRLLVL.

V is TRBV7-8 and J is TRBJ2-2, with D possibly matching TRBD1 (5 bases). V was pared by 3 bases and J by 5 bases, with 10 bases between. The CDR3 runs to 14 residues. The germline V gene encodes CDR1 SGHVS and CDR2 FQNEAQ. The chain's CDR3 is CASSLQGSTGELFF. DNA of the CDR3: TGTGCCAGCAGCTTGCAGGGAAGTACCGGGGAGCTGTTTTTT.

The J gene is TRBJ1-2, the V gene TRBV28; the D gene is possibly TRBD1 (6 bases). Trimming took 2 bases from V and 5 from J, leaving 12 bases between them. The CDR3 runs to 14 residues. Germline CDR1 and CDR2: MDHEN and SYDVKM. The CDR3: CASSLMGAGYGYTF. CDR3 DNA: TGTGCCAGCAGTTTAATGGGGGCAGGGTATGGCTACACCTTC.

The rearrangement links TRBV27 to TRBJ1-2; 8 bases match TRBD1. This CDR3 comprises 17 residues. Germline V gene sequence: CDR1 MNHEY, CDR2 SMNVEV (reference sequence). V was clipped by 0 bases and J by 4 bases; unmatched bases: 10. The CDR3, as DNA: TGTGCCAGCAGTTTATCGTCCTCAGGGGGCATCTTCTATGGCTACACCTTC. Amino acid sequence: CASSLSSSGGIFYGYTF.

The CDR3 reads CASSADRGDTEAFF. CDR3 sequence (DNA): TGTGCCAGCAGCGCCGACAGGGGGGACACTGAAGCTTTCTTT. The chain carries TRBV7-3 and TRBJ1-1; 9 bases align to TRBD1. The J segment lost 3 bases and the V segment lost 5 bases, leaving 4 bases of the junction unmatched. The length of the CDR3 is 14 residues. From germline, CDR1 is SGHTA and CDR2 FQGTGA. Supplemented by reference TRBV7-3 and TRBJ1-1, the full variable domain reads GAGVSQTPSNKVTEKGKYVELRCDPISGHTALYWYRQSLGQGPEFLIYFQGTGAADDSGLPNDRFFAVRPEGSVSTLKIQRTERGDSAVYLCASSADRGDTEAFFGQGTRLTVV.

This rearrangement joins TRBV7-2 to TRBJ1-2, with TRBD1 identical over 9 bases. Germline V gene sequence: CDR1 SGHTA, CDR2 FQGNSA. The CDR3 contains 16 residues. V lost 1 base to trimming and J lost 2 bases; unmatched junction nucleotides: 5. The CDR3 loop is CASSLGTGALNYGYTF. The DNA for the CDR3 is TGTGCCAGCAGCTTAGGGACAGGGGCCCTGAACTATGGCTACACCTTC.

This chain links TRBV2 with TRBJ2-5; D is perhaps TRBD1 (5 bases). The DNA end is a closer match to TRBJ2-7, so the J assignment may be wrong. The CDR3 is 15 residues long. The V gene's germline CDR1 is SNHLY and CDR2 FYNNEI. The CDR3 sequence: CASSGSETETYEQYF. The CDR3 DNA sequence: TGTGCCAGCAGTGGGTCGGAGACAGAGACCTACGAGCAGTACTTC.

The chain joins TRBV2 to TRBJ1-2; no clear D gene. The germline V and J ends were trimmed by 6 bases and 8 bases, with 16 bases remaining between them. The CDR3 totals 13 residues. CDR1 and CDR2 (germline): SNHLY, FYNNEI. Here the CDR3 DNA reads TGTGCCAGCAGGGCCGACTCCAGAGGAGGCTACACCTTC. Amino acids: CASRADSRGGYTF.

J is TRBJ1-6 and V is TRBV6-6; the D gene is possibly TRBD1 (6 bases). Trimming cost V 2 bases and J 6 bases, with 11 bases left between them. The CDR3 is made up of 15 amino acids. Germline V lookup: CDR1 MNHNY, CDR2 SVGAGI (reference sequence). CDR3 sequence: CASSYGRGPNSPLHF. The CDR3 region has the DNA TGTGCCAGCAGTTACGGCAGGGGACCTAATTCACCCCTCCACTTT.

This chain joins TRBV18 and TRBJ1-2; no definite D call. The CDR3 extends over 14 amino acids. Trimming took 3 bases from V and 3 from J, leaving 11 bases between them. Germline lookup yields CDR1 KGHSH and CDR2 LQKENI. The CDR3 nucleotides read TGTGCCAGCTCACCCCCGGGAAGATACTATGGCTACACCTTC. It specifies CASSPPGRYYGYTF.

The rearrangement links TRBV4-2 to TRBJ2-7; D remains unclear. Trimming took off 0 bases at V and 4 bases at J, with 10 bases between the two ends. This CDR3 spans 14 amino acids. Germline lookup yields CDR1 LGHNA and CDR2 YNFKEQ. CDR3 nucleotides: TGTGCCAGCAGCCAAGATGCCCCCAGGTACGAGCAGTACTTC. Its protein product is CASSQDAPRYEQYF.

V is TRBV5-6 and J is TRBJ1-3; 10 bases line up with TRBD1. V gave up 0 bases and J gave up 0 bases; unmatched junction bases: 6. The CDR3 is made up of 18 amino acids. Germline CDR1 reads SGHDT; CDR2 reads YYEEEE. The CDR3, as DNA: TGTGCCAGCAGCTTGGGAGGGACAGGGGTCCGCTCTGGAAACACCATATATTTT. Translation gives CASSLGGTGVRSGNTIYF.

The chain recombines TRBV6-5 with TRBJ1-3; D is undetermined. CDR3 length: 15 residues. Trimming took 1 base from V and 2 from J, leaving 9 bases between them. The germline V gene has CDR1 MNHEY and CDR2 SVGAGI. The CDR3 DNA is TGTGCCAGCAGTTACTACCCGAGGGCTGGAAACACCATATATTTT. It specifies CASSYYPRAGNTIYF.

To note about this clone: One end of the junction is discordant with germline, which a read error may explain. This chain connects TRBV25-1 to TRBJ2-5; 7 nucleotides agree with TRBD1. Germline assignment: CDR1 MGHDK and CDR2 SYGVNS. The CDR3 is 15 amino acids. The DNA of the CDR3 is TGTGCCAGCAGCTTCCCCCGGACAGGTCAAGGGACCCAGTACTTC. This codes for CASSFPRTGQGTQYF.

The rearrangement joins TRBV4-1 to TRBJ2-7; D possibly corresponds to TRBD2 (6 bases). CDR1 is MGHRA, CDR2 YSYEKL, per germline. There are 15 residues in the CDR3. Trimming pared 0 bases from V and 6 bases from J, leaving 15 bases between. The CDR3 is CASSQDRGTASEQYF. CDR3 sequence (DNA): TGCGCCAGCAGCCAAGATCGCGGGACCGCGTCCGAGCAGTACTTC.

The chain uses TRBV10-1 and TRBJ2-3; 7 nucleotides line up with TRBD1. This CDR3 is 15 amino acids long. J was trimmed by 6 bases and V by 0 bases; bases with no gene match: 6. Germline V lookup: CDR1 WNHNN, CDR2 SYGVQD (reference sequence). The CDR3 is CASSESTGRADTQYF. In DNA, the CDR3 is TGCGCCAGCAGTGAGTCGACAGGGCGGGCGGATACGCAGTATTTT.

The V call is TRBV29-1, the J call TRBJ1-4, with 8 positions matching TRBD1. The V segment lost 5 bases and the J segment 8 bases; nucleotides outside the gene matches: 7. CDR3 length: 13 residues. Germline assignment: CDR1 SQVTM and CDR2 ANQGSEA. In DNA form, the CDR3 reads TGCAGCGTTTCCGGGACAGGAAAAGAAAAACTGTTTTTT. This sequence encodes CSVSGTGKEKLFF. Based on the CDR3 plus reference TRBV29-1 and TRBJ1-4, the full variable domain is SAVISQKPSRDICQRGTSLTIQCQVDSQVTMMFWYRQQPGQSLTLIATANQGSEATYESGFVIDKFPISRPNLTFSTLTVSNMSPEDSSIYLCSVSGTGKEKLFFGSGTQLSVL.

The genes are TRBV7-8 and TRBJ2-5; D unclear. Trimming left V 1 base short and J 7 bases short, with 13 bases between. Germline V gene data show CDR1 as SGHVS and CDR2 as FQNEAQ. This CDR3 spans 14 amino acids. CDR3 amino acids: CASSLDRHGGTQYF. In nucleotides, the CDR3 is TGTGCCAGCAGCTTAGATCGACACGGTGGGACCCAGTACTTC.

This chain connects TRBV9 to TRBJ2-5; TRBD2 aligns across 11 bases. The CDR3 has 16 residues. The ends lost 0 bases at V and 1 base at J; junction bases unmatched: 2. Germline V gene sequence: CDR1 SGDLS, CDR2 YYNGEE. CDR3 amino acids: CASSVAGTSGQETQYF. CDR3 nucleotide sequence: TGTGCCAGCAGCGTAGCTGGGACTAGCGGCCAAGAGACCCAGTACTTC. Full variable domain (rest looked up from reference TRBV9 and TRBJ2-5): DSGVTQTPKHLITATGQRVTLRCSPRSGDLSVYWYQQSLDQGLQFLIQYYNGEERAKGNILERFSAQQFPDLHSELNLSSLELGDSALYFCASSVAGTSGQETQYFGPGTRLLVL.

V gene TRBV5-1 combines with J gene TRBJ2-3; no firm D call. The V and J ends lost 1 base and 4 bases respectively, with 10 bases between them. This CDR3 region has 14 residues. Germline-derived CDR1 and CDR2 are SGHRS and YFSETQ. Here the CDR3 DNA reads TGCGCCAGCAGCTTGCAGGATAAGGCAGATACGCAGTATTTT. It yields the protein CASSLQDKADTQYF. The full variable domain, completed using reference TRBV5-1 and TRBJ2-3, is KAGVTQTPRYLIKTRGQQVTLSCSPISGHRSVSWYQQTPGQGLQFLFEYFSETQRNKGNFPGRFSGRQFSNSRSEMNVSTLELGDSALYLCASSLQDKADTQYFGPGTRLTVL.

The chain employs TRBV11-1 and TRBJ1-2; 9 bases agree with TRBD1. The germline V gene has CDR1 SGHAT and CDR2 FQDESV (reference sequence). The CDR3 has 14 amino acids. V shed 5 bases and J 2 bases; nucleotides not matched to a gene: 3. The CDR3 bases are TGTGCCAGCAGCACCGGGACAGGGAACTATGGCTACACCTTC. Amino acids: CASSTGTGNYGYTF.